The 9 T cell receptor beta chains reported below all come from one sample, sequenced in a study of blood T cell repertoires in COVID-19. The protocol was immunoSEQ multiplex PCR, while the TCRdb copy is restricted to in-frame clones and leaves out a portion. The sample records some 70,000 clones, approximately 83% being singletons. The specimen sequenced was peripheral blood. These receptors came from a man aged 40-49 years with COVID-19, enrolled during active disease.

Here the CDR3 DNA reads TGCAGCGTGAGGGCCAGGGGGGAGACCCAGTACTTC. It is translated as CSVRARGETQYF. V and J are TRBV29-1 and TRBJ2-5, with 7 bases fitting TRBD1. Germline loops: CDR1 SQVTM, CDR2 ANQGSEA. The ends lost 6 bases at V and 5 bases at J; junction bases unmatched: 6. The CDR3 extends over 12 amino acids.

V is TRBV4-2 and J is TRBJ2-1; D call uncertain. CDR1 LGHNA and CDR2 YNFKEQ come from the germline V gene. V gave up 0 bases and J gave up 4 bases, with 13 bases separating them. The CDR3 length is 16 residues. The DNA of the CDR3 is TGTGCCAGCAGCCAAGATACCCGGAGAAGTTACAATGAGCAGTTCTTC. Encoded protein: CASSQDTRRSYNEQFF.

V is TRBV10-1 and J is TRBJ2-2; TRBD1 might be the D (6 bases). The V end was cut by 4 bases, the J end by 7 bases, with 10 bases between. Per germline, CDR1 WNHNN and CDR2 SYGVQD (reference sequence). This CDR3 region has 13 residues. The CDR3 is CASSGTVLGELFF. The DNA of the CDR3 is TGCGCCAGCAGTGGGACAGTCCTCGGGGAGCTGTTTTTT.

This chain links TRBV9 with TRBJ2-7, with D maybe TRBD2 (5 bases). V was cut by 0 bases and J by 6 bases, with 10 bases left in between. This CDR3 spans 13 amino acids. Germline V CDR1 and CDR2: SGDLS, YYNGEE. The CDR3 spells CASSVDGKSEQYF. The CDR3 DNA is TGTGCCAGCAGCGTAGACGGGAAATCCGAGCAGTACTTC.

This chain uses TRBV6-5 with TRBJ2-7; no definite D call. Germline CDR1 is MNHEY and CDR2 is SVGAGI. Trimming cost V 6 bases and J 0 bases, with 9 bases left between them. The CDR3 length is 13 residues. The DNA of the CDR3 is TGTGCCAGCAGGAGCGCAAGCTCCTACGAGCAGTACTTC. Its protein product is CASRSASSYEQYF.

This clone occurred once. V usage is TRBV19 and J usage is TRBJ1-1; D is undetermined. The V gene's germline CDR1 is LNHDA and CDR2 SQIVND (reference sequence). The length of the CDR3 is 14 residues. The ends were cut back, 3 bases at V and 0 bases at J, with 8 bases in the middle. CDR3 sequence reads: CASSIRPMNTEAFF. The CDR3 DNA reads as TGTGCCAGTAGTATCAGGCCTATGAACACTGAAGCTTTCTTT.

The chain joins TRBV2 to TRBJ2-3, with 10 bases that match TRBD2. V was clipped by 3 bases and J by 8 bases; unmatched bases: 11. CDR3 length equals 16 residues. Germline V gene lookup returns CDR1 SNHLY and CDR2 FYNNEI. CDR3 amino acids: CASSDWTSGYLGTQYF. As DNA, the CDR3 is TGTGCCAGCAGTGACTGGACTAGCGGATACTTGGGTACGCAGTATTTT.

The chain uses TRBV5-1 and TRBJ2-1; 10 nucleotides match TRBD1. J was trimmed by 6 bases and V by 4 bases; bases with no gene match: 7. There are 15 residues in the CDR3. CDR1 is SGHRS and CDR2 is YFSETQ in the germline V gene. The CDR3 loop reads CASSPGTGDGNEQFF. The CDR3 nucleotides read TGCGCCAGCAGCCCCGGGACAGGGGACGGCAATGAGCAGTTCTTC.

The chain has TRBV30 and TRBJ1-5; TRBD1 agrees at 8 bases. The V gene's germline CDR1 is GTSNPN and CDR2 SVGIG (reference sequence). The junction had 3 bases not matched to a gene; V was cut back by 1 base and J by 7 bases. This CDR3 contains 13 residues. CDR3 coding DNA: TGTGCCTGGAGTGCGGACAGGGAACAGCCCCAGCATTTT. Translation: CAWSADREQPQHF.